Listed below are T cell receptor beta chains from one sample, sequenced in a study of blood T cell repertoires in COVID-19. Clones were sequenced by immunoSEQ multiplex PCR, and TCRdb holds only the in-frame ones, with some missing. The sample holds approximately 110,000 clones, 81% seen once. Sequencing was done on a sample of peripheral blood. The receptors were sampled from an older woman with acute or convalescent COVID-19. Both conserved end residues are part of each CDR3. Fields, in order: J gene, D gene, clone size, V gene, CDR3 protein, CDR3 DNA. D genes are given only for firm matches. Not all rows give a size; the values are once, few, many and, for expanded clones, a class.

j_call: TRBJ2-1
d_call: TRBD2
clone_size: few
v_call: TRBV10-1
cdr3_aa: CASSESLAGGRHTEQFF
cdr3_nt: TGCGCCAGCAGTGAGAGCCTAGCGGGGGGGCGTCACACTGAGCAGTTCTTC

j_call: TRBJ1-2
d_call: .
clone_size: .
v_call: TRBV11-2
cdr3_aa: CASSSGQYSYGYTF
cdr3_nt: TGTGCCAGCAGCTCAGGACAGTACTCTTATGGCTACACCTTC

j_call: TRBJ2-5
d_call: TRBD2
clone_size: .
v_call: TRBV19
cdr3_aa: CASSLLAGGPETQYF
cdr3_nt: TGTGCCAGTAGCCTGCTAGCGGGGGGGCCGGAGACCCAGTACTTC

j_call: TRBJ1-2
d_call: TRBD1
clone_size: .
v_call: TRBV7-2
cdr3_aa: CASSSRTGVEGYTF
cdr3_nt: TGTGCCAGCAGCTCGAGGACAGGGGTCGAGGGCTACACCTTC

j_call: TRBJ2-5
d_call: TRBD2
clone_size: .
v_call: TRBV5-6
cdr3_aa: CASSSISGGARETQYF
cdr3_nt: TGTGCCAGCAGCTCTATTAGCGGGGGGGCGAGGGAGACCCAGTACTTC

j_call: TRBJ2-7
d_call: TRBD2
clone_size: .
v_call: TRBV5-1
cdr3_aa: CASSYTSGSYEQYF
cdr3_nt: TGCGCCAGCAGTTATACTAGCGGCTCCTACGAGCAGTACTTC

j_call: TRBJ1-4
d_call: TRBD1
clone_size: .
v_call: TRBV15
cdr3_aa: CATSRRGDSPTNEKLFF
cdr3_nt: TGTGCCACCAGCAGACGTGGGGACAGCCCAACTAATGAAAAACTGTTTTTT

j_call: TRBJ1-5
d_call: .
clone_size: few
v_call: TRBV6-6
cdr3_aa: CASTPDFSNQPQHF
cdr3_nt: TGTGCCAGCACCCCTGACTTTAGCAATCAGCCCCAGCATTTT

j_call: TRBJ2-2
d_call: TRBD1
clone_size: .
v_call: TRBV9
cdr3_aa: CASSVTQGTGELFF
cdr3_nt: TGTGCCAGCAGCGTGACACAGGGGACCGGGGAGCTGTTTTTT

j_call: TRBJ1-5
d_call: .
clone_size: .
v_call: TRBV2
cdr3_aa: CASSDAEGTRERPQHF
cdr3_nt: TGTGCCAGCAGTGACGCCGAAGGGACACGAGAGAGGCCCCAGCATTTT

j_call: TRBJ2-3
d_call: .
clone_size: .
v_call: TRBV6-4
cdr3_aa: CASSDEADTQYF
cdr3_nt: TGTGCCAGCAGTGACGAGGCAGATACGCAGTATTTT

j_call: TRBJ1-1
d_call: .
clone_size: .
v_call: TRBV4-1
cdr3_aa: CASSHGLGNTEAFF
cdr3_nt: TGCGCCAGCAGCCACGGACTGGGCAACACTGAAGCTTTCTTT